This TCR beta chain originates from a study of prognosis after radiotherapy for stage I lung cancer. Study-wide background: The patients included fourteen who had newly diagnosed primary stage I lung tumors, along with roughly 5 others who had oligometastatic NSCLC after their primary tumor had been surgically resected. Metastases at distant sites emerged in several patients after radiotherapy, at a median of 7 months, whereas approximately 15 showed no significant progression.

None of the patients had undergone chemotherapy or radiotherapy beforehand or had any other malignancy, and each showed node-negative status on CT and PET/CT. Notes on the study in general: Clone counts measured for unique TCRs fell after stereotactic body radiation therapy, median roughly 9,300 versus 7,200.

Regarding this clonotype: The antigen is not known. A read error may be the cause here, since a much bigger clone is one base away.

The CDR3 sequence is 15 residues long. Two-round multiplex PCR amplified TCR beta CDR3 from genomic DNA. Individual primers that were specific to each TRBV and TRBJ gene served in first-round PCR. TCRdb recomputed calls from the multiplex PCR reads with MiXCR, one row per CDR3 protein. The table has around 60,000 distinct CDR3 sequences, more than 25% seen once. This receptor was taken from a donor of 50 years or more with non-small cell lung cancer. Sequenced here: PBMCs, sampled before or after stereotactic body radiation therapy (not recorded which). V is TRBV3-2 and J is TRBJ2-3; the DNA was not used to check the table's D call, TRBD2. TRBV3-2 is given as a pseudogene. The CDR3 sequence is CASPLVSKRTDTQYF. The CDR3 DNA reads as TGTGCCAGCCCGCTCGTGTCGAAGAGGACAGATACGCAGTATTTT.